A selection of T cell receptor beta chains follows, all from one sample in a study of Graves' ophthalmopathy and Graves' hyperthyroidism. TCRdb ran MiXCR on the multiplex PCR reads and lists one entry per CDR3 protein. The sample consists of 350,000 to 400,000 distinct CDR3 sequences, 15% of them appearing once. What was sequenced was peripheral blood. Receptors were obtained from a woman younger than 30 with stable Graves' hyperthyroidism. CDR3s leave out the opening cysteine and the closing phenylalanine or tryptophan.

V: TRBV11-2
J: TRBJ1-2
CDR3: ASSPVKDYGYT

V: TRBV2
J: TRBJ1-1
CDR3: ASTLDSNTEAF

V: TRBV12-3/TRBV12-4
J: TRBJ1-1
CDR3: ASSLSPGLTTEAF

V: TRBV7-2
J: TRBJ2-7
CDR3: ASSGSTGYYEQY

V: TRBV4-1
J: TRBJ1-5
CDR3: ASSHLTDQPQH

V: TRBV11-3
J: TRBJ1-1
CDR3: ASSPFSTEAF

V: TRBV29-1
J: TRBJ2-2
CDR3: SVTRGVDANTGELF

V: TRBV20-1
J: TRBJ2-4
CDR3: SASPRGYLPIQY

V: TRBV6-2/TRBV6-3
J: TRBJ1-1
CDR3: ASRGTGDWTEAF

V: TRBV19
J: TRBJ1-2
CDR3: ASSALRGGVNGYT

V: TRBV5-5
J: TRBJ1-1
CDR3: ASRTLDSLNTEAF

V: TRBV5-1
J: TRBJ2-7
CDR3: ASSWGLGTYEQY

V: TRBV11-3
J: TRBJ2-5
CDR3: ASSRDGGLQETQY

V: TRBV12-3/TRBV12-4
J: TRBJ1-2
CDR3: AVRQGGPSYGYT

V: TRBV7-2
J: TRBJ2-5
CDR3: ASSHGFGGGETQY

V: TRBV7-8
J: TRBJ2-7
CDR3: ASSPRDRSPEQY

V: TRBV7-6
J: TRBJ1-5
CDR3: ASSGQANQPQH

V: TRBV7-2
J: TRBJ1-6
CDR3: ASSLKGTGPSPLH

V: TRBV20-1
J: TRBJ1-1
CDR3: SAPSRSWNTEAF

V: TRBV3-1
J: TRBJ1-6
CDR3: ASRLRDSNSPLH

V: TRBV15
J: TRBJ1-5
CDR3: ATSRDYQPQH

V: TRBV10-3
J: TRBJ2-7
CDR3: AISESHRGRNEQY

V: TRBV6-2/TRBV6-3
J: TRBJ2-7
CDR3: ASRTGTTYEQY

V: TRBV5-4
J: TRBJ1-1
CDR3: ASSNPRDKNTEAF

V: TRBV6-1
J: TRBJ2-6
CDR3: ASTLRGVPGANVLT

V: TRBV27
J: TRBJ2-7
CDR3: ASSQLAGYQGEQY

V: TRBV6-1
J: TRBJ1-1
CDR3: ASPDLVGTEAF

V: TRBV11-2
J: TRBJ2-3
CDR3: ASSLDTRAKVTDTQY

V: TRBV6-1
J: TRBJ1-1
CDR3: ASSPSAGKAF

V: TRBV2
J: TRBJ2-7
CDR3: ASRATGYEQY

V: TRBV2
J: TRBJ2-7
CDR3: ASSPNIAQTSYEQY

V: TRBV7-8
J: TRBJ2-7
CDR3: ASSLVAGGTPGEQY

V: TRBV9
J: TRBJ1-2
CDR3: ASSVSVEANYGYT

V: TRBV6-1
J: TRBJ2-7
CDR3: ASRTGTGGRNEQY

V: TRBV24-1
J: TRBJ2-2
CDR3: ATSDLPGRPGELF

V: TRBV12-3/TRBV12-4
J: TRBJ1-1
CDR3: ASSLSRRGASAF

V: TRBV6-2/TRBV6-3
J: TRBJ1-2
CDR3: ASSFLGTGGLIFYGYT

V: TRBV27
J: TRBJ2-5
CDR3: ASSSGTSGRETQY

V: TRBV27
J: TRBJ1-1
CDR3: ASSLSGYTEAF

V: TRBV3-1
J: TRBJ2-5
CDR3: ASSPSGSQETQY

V: TRBV11-2
J: TRBJ1-6
CDR3: ASSSIRDRVGSPLH

V: TRBV19
J: TRBJ1-6
CDR3: ASSLRDVYNSPLH